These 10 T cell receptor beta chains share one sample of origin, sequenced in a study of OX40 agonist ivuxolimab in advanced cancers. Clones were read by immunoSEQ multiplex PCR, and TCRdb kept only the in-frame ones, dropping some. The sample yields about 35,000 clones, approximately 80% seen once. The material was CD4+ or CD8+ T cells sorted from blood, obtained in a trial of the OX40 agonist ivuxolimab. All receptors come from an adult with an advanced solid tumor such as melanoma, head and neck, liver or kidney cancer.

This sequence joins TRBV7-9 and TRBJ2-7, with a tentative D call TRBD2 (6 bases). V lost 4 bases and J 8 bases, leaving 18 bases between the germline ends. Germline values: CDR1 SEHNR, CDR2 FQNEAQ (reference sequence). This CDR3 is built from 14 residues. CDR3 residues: CASSSGLQQDKQYF. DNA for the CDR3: TGTGCCAGCAGCTCGGGACTCCAGCAGGATAAGCAGTACTTC.

The CDR3 region is CASSRTSGSLVGELFF. CDR3 sequence (DNA): TGTGCCAGCAGCCGCACTAGCGGGAGTTTAGTCGGGGAGCTGTTTTTT. This chain uses TRBV11-2 with TRBJ2-2; 11 bases map to TRBD2. Germline V gene lookup returns CDR1 SGHAT and CDR2 FQNNGV. V was pared by 5 bases and J by 7 bases, with 9 bases of the junction left unmatched. CDR3 length: 16 amino acids.

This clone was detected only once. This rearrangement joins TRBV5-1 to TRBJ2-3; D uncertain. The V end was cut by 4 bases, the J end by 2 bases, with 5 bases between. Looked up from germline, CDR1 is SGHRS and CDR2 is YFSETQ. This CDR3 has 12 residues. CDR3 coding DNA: TGCGCCAGCAGCCCCAACACAGATACGCAGTATTTT. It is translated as CASSPNTDTQYF. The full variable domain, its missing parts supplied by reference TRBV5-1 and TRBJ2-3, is KAGVTQTPRYLIKTRGQQVTLSCSPISGHRSVSWYQQTPGQGLQFLFEYFSETQRNKGNFPGRFSGRQFSNSRSEMNVSTLELGDSALYLCASSPNTDTQYFGPGTRLTVL.

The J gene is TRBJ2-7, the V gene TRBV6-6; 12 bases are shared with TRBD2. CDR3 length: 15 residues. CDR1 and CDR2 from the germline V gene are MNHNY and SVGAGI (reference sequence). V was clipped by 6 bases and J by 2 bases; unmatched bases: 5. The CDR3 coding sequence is TGTGCCAGCAGCCAGACTAGCGGGAGACCCTACGAGCAGTACTTC. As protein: CASSQTSGRPYEQYF.

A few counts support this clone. For the CDR3, the DNA is TGTGCCAGCTCACCAACAGGGAATCAGCCCCAGCATTTT. Encoded protein: CASSPTGNQPQHF. The chain combines TRBV18 with TRBJ1-5, with D perhaps TRBD1 (6 bases). The V gene's germline CDR1 is KGHSH and CDR2 LQKENI. The CDR3 loop spans 13 amino acids. V lost 2 bases to trimming and J lost 4 bases, with 6 bases between them. Supplemented by reference TRBV18 and TRBJ1-5, the full variable domain reads NAGVMQNPRHLVRRRGQEARLRCSPMKGHSHVYWYRQLPEEGLKFMVYLQKENIIDESGMPKERFSAEFPKEGPSILRIQQVVRGDSAAYFCASSPTGNQPQHFGDGTRLSIL.

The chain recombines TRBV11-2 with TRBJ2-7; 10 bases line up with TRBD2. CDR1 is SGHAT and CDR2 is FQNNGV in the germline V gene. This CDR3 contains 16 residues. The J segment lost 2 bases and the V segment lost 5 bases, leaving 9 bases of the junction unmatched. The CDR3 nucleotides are TGTGCCAGCAGCCCCTTAGCGGGAGGTTCCGCCTACGAGCAGTACTTC. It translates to CASSPLAGGSAYEQYF.

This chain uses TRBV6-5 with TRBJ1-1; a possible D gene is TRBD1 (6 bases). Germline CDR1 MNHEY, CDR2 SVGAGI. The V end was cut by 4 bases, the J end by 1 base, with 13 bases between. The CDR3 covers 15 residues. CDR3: CASSSLQGPNTEAFF. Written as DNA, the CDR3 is TGTGCCAGCAGTTCCCTACAGGGACCGAACACTGAAGCTTTCTTT.

The CDR3 spells CASSQIRAPHKRYEQYF. DNA for the CDR3: TGCGCCAGCAGTCAAATCCGGGCACCGCACAAGCGCTACGAGCAGTACTTC. This chain links TRBV23-1 with TRBJ2-7; no clear D. TRBV23-1 is an ORF; its function is uncertain. The V and J ends lost 2 bases and 3 bases respectively, with 20 bases between them. The CDR3 extends over 17 amino acids.

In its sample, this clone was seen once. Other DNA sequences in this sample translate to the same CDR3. The CDR3 loop reads CASSVGAGWAGNTIYF. As DNA, the CDR3 is TGTGCCAGCAGCGTAGGTGCCGGTTGGGCTGGAAACACCATATATTTT. The V gene is TRBV9, the J gene TRBJ1-3; D is uncertain. The CDR3 runs 16 residues. The germline V gene has CDR1 SGDLS and CDR2 YYNGEE. Trimming removed 0 bases from V and 2 bases from J, with 12 bases in between.

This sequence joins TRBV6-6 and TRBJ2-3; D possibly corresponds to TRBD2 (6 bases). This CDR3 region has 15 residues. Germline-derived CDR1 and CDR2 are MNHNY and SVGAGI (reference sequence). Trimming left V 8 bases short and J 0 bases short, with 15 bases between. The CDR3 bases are TGTGCCAGCCAAGTAAGGAGGGAGAGCACAGATACGCAGTATTTT. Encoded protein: CASQVRRESTDTQYF.